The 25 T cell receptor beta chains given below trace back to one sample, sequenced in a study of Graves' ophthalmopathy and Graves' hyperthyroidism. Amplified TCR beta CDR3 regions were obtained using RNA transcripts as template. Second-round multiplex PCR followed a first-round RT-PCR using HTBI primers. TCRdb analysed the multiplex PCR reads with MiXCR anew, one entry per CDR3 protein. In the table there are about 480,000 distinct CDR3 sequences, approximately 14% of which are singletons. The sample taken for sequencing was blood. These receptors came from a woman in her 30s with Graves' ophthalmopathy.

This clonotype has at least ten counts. Here the CDR3 reads CASRNSNYGYTF. The CDR3 DNA reads TGCGCCAGCAGGAATTCTAACTATGGCTACACCTTC. The genes are TRBV5-1 and TRBJ1-2; D remains ambiguous. This CDR3 is 12 amino acids long. Germline V gene lookup returns CDR1 SGHRS and CDR2 YFSETQ. The germline V and J ends were trimmed by 5 bases and 0 bases, with 5 bases remaining between them.

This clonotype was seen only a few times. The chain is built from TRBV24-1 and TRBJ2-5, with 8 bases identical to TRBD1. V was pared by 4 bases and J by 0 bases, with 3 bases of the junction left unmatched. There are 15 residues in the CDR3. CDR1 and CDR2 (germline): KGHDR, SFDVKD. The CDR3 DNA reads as TGTGCCACCAGTGAGTACAGGGGGTACCAAGAGACCCAGTACTTC. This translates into CATSEYRGYQETQYF.

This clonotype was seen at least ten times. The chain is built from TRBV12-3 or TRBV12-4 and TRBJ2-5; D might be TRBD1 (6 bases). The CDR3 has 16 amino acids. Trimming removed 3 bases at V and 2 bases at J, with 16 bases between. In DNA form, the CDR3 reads TGTGCCAGCAGTTTTCACAGGGAAGGCATACAAGAGACCCAGTACTTC. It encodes CASSFHREGIQETQYF.

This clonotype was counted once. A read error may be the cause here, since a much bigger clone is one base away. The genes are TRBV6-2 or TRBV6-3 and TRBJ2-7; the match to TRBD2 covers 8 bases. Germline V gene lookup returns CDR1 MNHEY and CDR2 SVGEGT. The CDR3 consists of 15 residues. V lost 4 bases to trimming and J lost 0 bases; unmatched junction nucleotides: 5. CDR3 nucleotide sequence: TGTGCCAGCAGTTCACTAGCGGATAGCTCCTACGAGCAGTACTTC. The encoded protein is CASSSLADSSYEQYF.

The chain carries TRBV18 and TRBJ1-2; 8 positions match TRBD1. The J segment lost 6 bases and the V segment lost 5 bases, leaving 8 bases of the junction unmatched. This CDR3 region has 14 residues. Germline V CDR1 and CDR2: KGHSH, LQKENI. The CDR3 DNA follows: TGTGCCAGCTCAGCAAGAGGACAGGGAAATGGCTACACCTTC. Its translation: CASSARGQGNGYTF.

CDR3 bases: TGTGCCAGCAGTTACTCCTGGGGGCTCGAGCAGTACTTC. Translated: CASSYSWGLEQYF. The rearrangement uses TRBV6-5 and TRBJ2-7, with D possibly TRBD1 on 6 matching bases. The V end was cut by 0 bases, the J end by 6 bases, with 9 bases between. This CDR3 is 13 amino acids long. The germline gives CDR1 MNHEY, CDR2 SVGAGI.

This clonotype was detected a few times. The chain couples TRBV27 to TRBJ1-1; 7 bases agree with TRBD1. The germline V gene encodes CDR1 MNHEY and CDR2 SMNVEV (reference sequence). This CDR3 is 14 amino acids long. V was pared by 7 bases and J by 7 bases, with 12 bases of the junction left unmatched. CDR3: CASTLDRDRGEAFF. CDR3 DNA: TGTGCCAGCACCCTAGACAGGGATCGTGGTGAAGCTTTCTTT.

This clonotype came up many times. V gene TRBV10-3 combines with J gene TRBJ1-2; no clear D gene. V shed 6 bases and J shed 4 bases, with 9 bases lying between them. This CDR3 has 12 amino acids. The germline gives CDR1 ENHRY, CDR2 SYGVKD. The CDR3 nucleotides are TGTGCCATCAGATACTACCCCTATGGCTACACCTTC. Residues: CAIRYYPYGYTF.

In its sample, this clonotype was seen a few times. The DNA of the CDR3 is TGTGCCAGTAGTCTAAGTGGGGCCTTGACCCCTGAAGCTTTCTTT. Protein product: CASSLSGALTPEAFF. The chain combines TRBV19 with TRBJ1-1; tentatively, D is TRBD1 (5 bases). Germline loops: CDR1 LNHDA, CDR2 SQIVND (reference sequence). V lost 5 bases and J lost 6, with 19 bases in between. CDR3 length equals 15 residues.

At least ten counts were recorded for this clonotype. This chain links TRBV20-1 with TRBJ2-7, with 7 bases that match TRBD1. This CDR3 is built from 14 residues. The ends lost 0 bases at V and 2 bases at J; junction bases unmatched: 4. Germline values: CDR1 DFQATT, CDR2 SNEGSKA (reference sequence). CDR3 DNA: TGCAGTGCTAGAGATGACAGGGCCCCCTACGAGCAGTACTTC. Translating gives CSARDDRAPYEQYF.

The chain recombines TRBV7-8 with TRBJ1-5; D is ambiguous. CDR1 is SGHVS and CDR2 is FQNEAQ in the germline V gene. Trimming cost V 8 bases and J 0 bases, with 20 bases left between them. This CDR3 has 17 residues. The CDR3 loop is CASLQAGVWNSNQPQHF. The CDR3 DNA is TGTGCCAGCCTCCAAGCCGGGGTTTGGAATAGCAATCAGCCCCAGCATTTT.

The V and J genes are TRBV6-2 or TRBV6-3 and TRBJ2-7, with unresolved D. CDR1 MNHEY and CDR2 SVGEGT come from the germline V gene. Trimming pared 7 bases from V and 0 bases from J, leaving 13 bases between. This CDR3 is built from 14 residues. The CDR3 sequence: CASKEYPISYEQYF. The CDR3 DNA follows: TGTGCCAGCAAGGAGTATCCGATCTCCTACGAGCAGTACTTC.

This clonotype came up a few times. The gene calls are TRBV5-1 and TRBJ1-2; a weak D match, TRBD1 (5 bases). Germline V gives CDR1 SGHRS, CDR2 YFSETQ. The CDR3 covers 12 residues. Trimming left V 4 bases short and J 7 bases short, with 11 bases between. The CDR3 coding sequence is TGCGCCAGCAGCGGGGGGACGGGTGGCTACACCTTC. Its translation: CASSGGTGGYTF. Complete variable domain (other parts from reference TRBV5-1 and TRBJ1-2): KAGVTQTPRYLIKTRGQQVTLSCSPISGHRSVSWYQQTPGQGLQFLFEYFSETQRNKGNFPGRFSGRQFSNSRSEMNVSTLELGDSALYLCASSGGTGGYTFGSGTRLTVV.

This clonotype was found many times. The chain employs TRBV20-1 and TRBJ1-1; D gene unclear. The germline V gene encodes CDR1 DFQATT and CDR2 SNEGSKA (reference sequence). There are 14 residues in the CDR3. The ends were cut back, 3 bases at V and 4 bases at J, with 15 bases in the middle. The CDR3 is CSASSSRERTEAFF. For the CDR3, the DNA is TGCAGTGCTAGTTCGTCGAGGGAGCGCACTGAAGCTTTCTTT.

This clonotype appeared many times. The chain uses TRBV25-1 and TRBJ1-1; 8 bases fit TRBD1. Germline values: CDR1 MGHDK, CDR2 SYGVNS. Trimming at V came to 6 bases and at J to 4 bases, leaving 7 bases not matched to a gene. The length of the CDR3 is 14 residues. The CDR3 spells CASSHTGGVTEAFF. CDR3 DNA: TGTGCCAGCAGCCACACAGGGGGTGTCACTGAAGCTTTCTTT.

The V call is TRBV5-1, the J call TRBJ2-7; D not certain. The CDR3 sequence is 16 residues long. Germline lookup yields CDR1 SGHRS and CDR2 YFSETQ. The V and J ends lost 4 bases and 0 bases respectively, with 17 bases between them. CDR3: CASSIQNSQSSYEQYF. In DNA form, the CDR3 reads TGCGCCAGCAGCATACAGAATTCTCAAAGCTCCTACGAGCAGTACTTC.

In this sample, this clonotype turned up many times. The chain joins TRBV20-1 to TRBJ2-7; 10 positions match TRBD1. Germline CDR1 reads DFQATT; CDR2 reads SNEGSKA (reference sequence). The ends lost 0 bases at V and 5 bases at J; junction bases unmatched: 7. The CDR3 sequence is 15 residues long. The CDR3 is CSARDPGQGINEQYF. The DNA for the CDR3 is TGCAGTGCTAGAGATCCGGGACAGGGGATAAACGAGCAGTACTTC.

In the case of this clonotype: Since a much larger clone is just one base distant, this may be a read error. CDR3: CATSDWDRGINQPQHF. As DNA, the CDR3 is TGTGCCACCAGTGACTGGGACAGGGGTATCAATCAGCCCCAGCATTTT. V and J are TRBV24-1 and TRBJ1-5; TRBD1 aligns across 10 bases. Germline values: CDR1 KGHDR, CDR2 SFDVKD. The CDR3 length is 16 residues. The V and J ends lost 4 bases and 3 bases, in that order; junction bases with no gene match: 5.

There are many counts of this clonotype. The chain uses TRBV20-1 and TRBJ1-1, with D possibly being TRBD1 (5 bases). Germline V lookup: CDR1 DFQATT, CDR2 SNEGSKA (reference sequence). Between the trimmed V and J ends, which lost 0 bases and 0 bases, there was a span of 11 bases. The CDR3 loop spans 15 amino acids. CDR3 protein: CSARDDRQLNTEAFF. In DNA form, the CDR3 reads TGCAGTGCTAGAGATGATCGACAGTTGAACACTGAAGCTTTCTTT.

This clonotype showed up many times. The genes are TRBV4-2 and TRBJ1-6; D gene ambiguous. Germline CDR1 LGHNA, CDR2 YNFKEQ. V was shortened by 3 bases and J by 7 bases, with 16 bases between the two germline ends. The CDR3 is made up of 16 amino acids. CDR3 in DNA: TGTGCCAGCAGCCACCTCCTACGGCCTGCAAATTCACCCCTCCACTTT. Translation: CASSHLLRPANSPLHF.

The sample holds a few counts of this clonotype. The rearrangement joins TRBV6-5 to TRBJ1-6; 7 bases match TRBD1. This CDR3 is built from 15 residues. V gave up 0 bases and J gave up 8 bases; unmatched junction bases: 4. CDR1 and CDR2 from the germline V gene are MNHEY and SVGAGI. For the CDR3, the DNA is TGTGCCAGCAGTTACTCAGGGACAGTCTATTCACCCCTCCACTTT. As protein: CASSYSGTVYSPLHF.

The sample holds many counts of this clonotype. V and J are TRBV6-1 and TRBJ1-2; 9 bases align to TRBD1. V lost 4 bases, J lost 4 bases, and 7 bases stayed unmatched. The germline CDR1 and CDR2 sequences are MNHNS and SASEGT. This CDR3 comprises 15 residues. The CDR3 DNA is TGTGCCAGCAGTGCCGGACAGGGGCGAAGCTATGGCTACACCTTC. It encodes CASSAGQGRSYGYTF.

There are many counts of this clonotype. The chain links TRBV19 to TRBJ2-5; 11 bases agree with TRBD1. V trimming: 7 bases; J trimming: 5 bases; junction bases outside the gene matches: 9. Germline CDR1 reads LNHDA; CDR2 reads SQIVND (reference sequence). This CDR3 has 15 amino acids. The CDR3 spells CASTPGTGGYETQYF. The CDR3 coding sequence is TGTGCCAGTACCCCAGGGACAGGGGGATACGAGACCCAGTACTTC.

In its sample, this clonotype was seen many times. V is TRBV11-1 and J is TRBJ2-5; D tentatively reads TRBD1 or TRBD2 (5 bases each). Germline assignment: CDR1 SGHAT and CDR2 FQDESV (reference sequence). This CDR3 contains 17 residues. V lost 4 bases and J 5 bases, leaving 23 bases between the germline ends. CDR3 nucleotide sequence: TGTGCCAGCAGCTCTTCTTCTATCTGGGACCAGGCGGAGACCCAGTACTTC. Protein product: CASSSSSIWDQAETQYF.

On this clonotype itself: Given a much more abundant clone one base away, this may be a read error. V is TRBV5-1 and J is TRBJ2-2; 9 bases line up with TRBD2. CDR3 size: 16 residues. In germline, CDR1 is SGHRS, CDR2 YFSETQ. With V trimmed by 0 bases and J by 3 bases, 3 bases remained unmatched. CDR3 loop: CASSLEVAGDTGELFF. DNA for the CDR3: TGCGCCAGCAGCTTGGAAGTAGCGGGAGACACCGGGGAGCTGTTTTTT.